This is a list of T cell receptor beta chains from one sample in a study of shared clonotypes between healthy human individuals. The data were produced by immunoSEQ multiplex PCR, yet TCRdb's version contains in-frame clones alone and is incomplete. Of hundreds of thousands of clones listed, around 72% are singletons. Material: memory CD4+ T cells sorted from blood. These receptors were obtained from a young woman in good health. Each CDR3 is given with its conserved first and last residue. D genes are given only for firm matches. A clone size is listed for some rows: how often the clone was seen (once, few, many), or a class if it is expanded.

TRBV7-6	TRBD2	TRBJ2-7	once	CASSSRTSPHEQYF	TGTGCCAGCAGCTCTCGGACTAGTCCCCACGAGCAGTACTTC
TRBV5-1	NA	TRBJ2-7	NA	CASSSDASFYEQYF	TGCGCCAGCAGCTCCGACGCGAGTTTCTACGAGCAGTACTTC
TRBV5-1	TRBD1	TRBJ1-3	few	CASSSRTGGSGNTIYF	TGCGCCAGCAGCTCCCGGACAGGGGGAAGTGGAAACACCATATATTTT
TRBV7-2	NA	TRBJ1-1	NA	CASSFHENTEAFF	TGTGCCAGCAGCTTTCATGAAAACACTGAAGCTTTCTTT
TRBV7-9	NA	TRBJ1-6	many	CASSLQNSPLHF	TGTGCCAGCAGCCTCCAGAATTCACCCCTCCACTTT
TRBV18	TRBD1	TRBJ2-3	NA	CASSTGADTQYF	TGTGCCAGCTCGACAGGGGCAGATACGCAGTATTTT
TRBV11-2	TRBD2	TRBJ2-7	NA	CASSPGTSGSVSYEQYF	TGTGCCAGCAGCCCAGGGACTAGCGGGAGTGTTTCCTACGAGCAGTACTTC
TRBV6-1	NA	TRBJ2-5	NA	CALGKGGSETQYF	TGTGCCTTGGGAAAGGGCGGTTCCGAGACCCAGTACTTC
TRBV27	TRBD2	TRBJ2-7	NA	CASSLYREAPLYF	TGTGCCAGCAGTTTATACCGGGAGGCTCCCCTCTACTTC
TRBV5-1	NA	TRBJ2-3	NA	CASSPSVGTDTQYF	TGCGCCAGCAGCCCGAGTGTGGGCACAGATACGCAGTATTTT
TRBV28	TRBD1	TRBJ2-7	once	CASSSAVGQSLGDKNEQYF	TGTGCCAGCAGTTCGGCCGTGGGACAGTCCTTAGGGGATAAGAACGAGCAGTACTTC
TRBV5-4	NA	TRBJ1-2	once	CASSRRLGHQNYGYTF	TGTGCCAGCAGCCGAAGACTGGGACATCAAAACTATGGCTACACCTTC
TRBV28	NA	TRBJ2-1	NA	CASSHPMGRSYNEQFF	TGTGCCAGCAGTCACCCCATGGGGCGCTCCTACAATGAGCAGTTCTTC
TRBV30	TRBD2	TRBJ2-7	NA	CAWRGGNEQYF	TGTGCCTGGAGGGGAGGGAACGAGCAGTACTTC
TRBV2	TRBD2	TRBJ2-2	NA	CASRGLAGEVTGELFF	TGTGCCAGCAGAGGACTAGCGGGAGAGGTCACCGGGGAGCTGTTTTTT
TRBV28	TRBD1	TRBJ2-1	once	CASTRTGDKRQFF	TGTGCCAGCACCAGGACAGGGGACAAACGGCAGTTCTTC
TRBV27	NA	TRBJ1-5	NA	CASSLNRPVHNQPQHF	TGTGCCAGCAGTTTAAACCGCCCCGTACACAATCAGCCCCAGCATTTT
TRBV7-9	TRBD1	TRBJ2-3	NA	CASSLTGALGDTQYF	TGTGCCAGCAGCTTAACAGGGGCCTTGGGCGATACGCAGTATTTT
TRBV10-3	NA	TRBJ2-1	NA	CAIAALSSYNEQFF	TGTGCCATCGCGGCTCTGAGCTCCTACAATGAGCAGTTCTTC
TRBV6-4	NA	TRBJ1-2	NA	CASFSVRGLNYGYTF	TGTGCCAGCTTCTCAGTTCGGGGGCTTAACTATGGCTACACCTTC
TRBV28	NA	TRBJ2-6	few	CASSPPGPSGANVLTF	TGTGCCAGCAGCCCCCCTGGACCCTCCGGGGCCAACGTCCTGACTTTC
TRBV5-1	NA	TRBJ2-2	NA	CASSKRTENTGELFF	TGCGCCAGCAGCAAACGGACAGAGAACACCGGGGAGCTGTTTTTT
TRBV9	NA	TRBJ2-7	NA	CASSLTWDDSYEQYF	TGTGCCAGCAGCCTCACCTGGGACGACTCCTACGAGCAGTACTTC
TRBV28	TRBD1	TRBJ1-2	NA	CASSPWDRPNYGYTF	TGTGCCAGCAGTCCCTGGGACAGACCCAACTATGGCTACACCTTC
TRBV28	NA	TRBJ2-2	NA	CASSFTSTGELFF	TGTGCCAGCAGTTTCACGTCTACCGGGGAGCTGTTTTTT
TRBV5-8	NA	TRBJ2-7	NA	CASSFAVESYEQYF	TGTGCCAGCAGCTTCGCGGTAGAGTCCTACGAGCAGTACTTC
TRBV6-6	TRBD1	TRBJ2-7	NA	CASSYSDRGLEQYF	TGTGCCAGCAGTTATTCGGACAGGGGGCTCGAGCAGTACTTC
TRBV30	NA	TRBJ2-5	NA	CAWSLGPSQETQYF	TGTGCCTGGAGTCTGGGTCCCTCGCAAGAGACCCAGTACTTC
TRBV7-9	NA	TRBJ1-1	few	CASSLGTATRAFF	TGTGCCAGCAGCTTAGGGACGGCTACACGAGCTTTCTTT
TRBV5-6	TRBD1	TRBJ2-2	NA	CASSLRTGSAGELFF	TGTGCCAGCAGCTTGAGGACAGGGTCAGCCGGGGAGCTGTTTTTT
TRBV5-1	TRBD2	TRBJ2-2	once	CASSWGLARTTGELFF	TGCGCCAGCAGCTGGGGACTAGCGCGGACCACCGGGGAGCTGTTTTTT
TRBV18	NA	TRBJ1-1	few	CASSPGIRNTEAFF	TGTGCCAGCTCACCCGGGATCAGGAACACTGAAGCTTTCTTT
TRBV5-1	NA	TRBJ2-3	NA	CASSFIPEDTQYF	TGCGCCAGCAGCTTTATTCCGGAAGATACGCAGTATTTT
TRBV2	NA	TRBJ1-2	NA	CASSAVTPNYGYTF	TGTGCCAGCAGTGCCGTAACCCCCAACTATGGCTACACCTTC
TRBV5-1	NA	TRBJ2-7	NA	CASSSPQYEQYF	TGCGCCAGCAGCTCCCCGCAGTACGAGCAGTACTTC
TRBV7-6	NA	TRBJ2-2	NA	CARDRADNTGELFF	TGTGCCAGAGATCGAGCGGACAACACCGGGGAGCTGTTTTTT
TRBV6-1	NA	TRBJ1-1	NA	CASSDLLQRRLNTEAFF	TGTGCCAGCAGTGATCTGTTACAAAGGAGATTGAACACTGAAGCTTTCTTT
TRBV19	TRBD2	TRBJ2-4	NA	CASSKGLAGKNIQYF	TGTGCCAGTAGTAAGGGGCTAGCGGGCAAAAACATTCAGTACTTC
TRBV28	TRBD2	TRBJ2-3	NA	CASLRAGGPTDTQYF	TGTGCCAGCCTTCGAGCGGGAGGGCCAACAGATACGCAGTATTTT
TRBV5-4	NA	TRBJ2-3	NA	CASSFPGRTDTQYF	TGTGCCAGCAGCTTTCCGGGGCGGACAGATACGCAGTATTTT
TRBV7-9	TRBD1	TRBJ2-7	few	CASSLERTGDEQYF	TGTGCCAGCAGCTTAGAAAGGACAGGGGACGAGCAGTACTTC
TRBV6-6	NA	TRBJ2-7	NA	CASSYFYRYEQYF	TGTGCCAGCAGTTACTTTTATCGCTACGAGCAGTACTTC
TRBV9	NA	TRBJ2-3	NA	CASSAGQPLTDTQYF	TGTGCCAGCAGCGCCGGACAGCCCCTCACAGATACGCAGTATTTT
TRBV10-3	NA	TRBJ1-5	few	CAISVSPGNQPQHF	TGTGCCATCAGTGTATCCCCAGGCAATCAGCCCCAGCATTTT
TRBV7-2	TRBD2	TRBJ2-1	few	CASSLGSGSYNEQFF	TGTGCCAGCAGCTTAGGTAGCGGGAGCTACAATGAGCAGTTCTTC
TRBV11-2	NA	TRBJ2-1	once	CASSLSGFEQFF	TGTGCCAGCAGCTTATCTGGGTTTGAGCAGTTCTTC
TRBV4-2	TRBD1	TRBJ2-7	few	CASSQAVGTGDSYEQYF	TGTGCCAGCAGCCAAGCCGTGGGGACAGGGGACTCCTACGAGCAGTACTTC
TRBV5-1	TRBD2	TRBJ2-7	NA	CASSLWTSGEQYF	TGCGCCAGCAGCCTCTGGACTAGCGGCGAGCAGTACTTC
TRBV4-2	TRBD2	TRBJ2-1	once	CASSPRTSGGWGEQFF	TGTGCCAGCAGCCCTCGGACTAGCGGGGGCTGGGGTGAGCAGTTCTTC
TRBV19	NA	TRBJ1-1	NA	CASSKSRTEAFF	TGTGCCAGTAGTAAGTCCCGGACTGAAGCTTTCTTT
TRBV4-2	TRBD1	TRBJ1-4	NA	CASSLAGSGGNEKLFF	TGTGCCAGCAGCTTGGCCGGGTCAGGGGGGAATGAAAAACTGTTTTTT
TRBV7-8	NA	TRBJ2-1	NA	CASTPTSGYNEQFF	TGTGCCAGCACCCCCACTTCCGGATACAATGAGCAGTTCTTC
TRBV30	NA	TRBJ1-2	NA	CAWVPSGHSVLIGFFCYGYTF	TGTGCCTGGGTACCCTCGGGACATTCGGTACTGATTGGTTTCTTTTGCTATGGCTACACCTTC
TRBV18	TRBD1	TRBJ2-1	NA	CASSPQGTGAGGEQFF	TGTGCCAGCTCACCACAAGGGACAGGGGCAGGGGGCGAGCAGTTCTTC